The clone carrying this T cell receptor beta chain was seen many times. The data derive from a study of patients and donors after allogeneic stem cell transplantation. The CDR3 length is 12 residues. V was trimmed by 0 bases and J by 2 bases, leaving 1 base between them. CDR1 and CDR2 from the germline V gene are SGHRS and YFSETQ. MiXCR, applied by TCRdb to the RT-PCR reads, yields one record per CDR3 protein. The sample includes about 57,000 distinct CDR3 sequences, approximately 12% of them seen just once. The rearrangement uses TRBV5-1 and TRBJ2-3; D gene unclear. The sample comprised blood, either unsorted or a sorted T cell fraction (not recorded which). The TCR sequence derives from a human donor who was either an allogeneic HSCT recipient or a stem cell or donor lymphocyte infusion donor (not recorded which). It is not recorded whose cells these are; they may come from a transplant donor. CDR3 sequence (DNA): TGCGCCAGCAGCTTGGACACAGATACGCAGTATTTT. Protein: CASSLDTDTQYF.